This T cell receptor beta chain comes out of a study of control samples from healthy donors and cancer patients. The protocol was immunoSEQ multiplex PCR, while the TCRdb copy is restricted to in-frame clones and leaves out a portion. The repertoire has 75,000 to 95,000 clones, roughly 90% of them found once; the top ten carry around 5.4%. The length of the CDR3 is 15 residues. The V end lost 2 bases, the J end lost 10 bases, and 16 bases lay between the germline ends. Germline CDR1 reads SGHDT; CDR2 reads YYEEEE. Sample: blood. The chain combines TRBV5-6 with TRBJ1-6, with a weak D call TRBD1 (5 bases). This receptor was obtained from a woman aged 45-65 years in good health. CDR3 DNA sequence: TGTGCCAGCAGCTTCGGGGGATTCATGGACTCACCCCTCCACTTT. This encodes CASSFGGFMDSPLHF.